This entry lists 18 T cell receptor beta chains sequenced from one sample in a study of identical twins (TCRdb year 2016). Library creation used 5' RACE. The data were produced on an Illumina HiSeq 2000. The public reads were reanalyzed by TCRdb: fastp trimming at Q25, MiXCR alignment, in-frame beta chains only. Rows with one shared CDR3 protein collapse into an entry with the most common genes and DNA. This sample lists some 1,600,000 distinct CDR3 sequences; under 35% were detected once. 0.25% to 0.3% of the sample belongs to the ten largest clones. The material sequenced was cord blood. The receptors were sampled from a newborn girl in good health.

The V and J genes are TRBV2 and TRBJ2-7; D gene ambiguous. Trimming removed 5 bases at V and 1 base at J, with 12 bases between. The CDR3 has 14 amino acids. CDR1 and CDR2 from the germline V gene are SNHLY and FYNNEI. The CDR3 nucleotides read TGTGCCAGCAGTCGCCGGTACTCTTCCTACGAGCAGTACTTC. Translation gives CASSRRYSSYEQYF. Complete variable domain (other parts from reference TRBV2 and TRBJ2-7): EPEVTQTPSHQVTQMGQEVILRCVPISNHLYFYWYRQILGQKVEFLVSFYNNEISEKSEIFDDQFSVERPDGSNFTLKIRSTKLEDSAMYFCASSRRYSSYEQYFGPGTRLTVT.

This clonotype showed up just a few times. The genes are TRBV7-9 and TRBJ1-1; maybe TRBD1 (5 bases). Per the germline V gene, CDR1 is SEHNR and CDR2 is FQNEAQ (reference sequence). The CDR3 contains 14 residues. V was pared by 7 bases and J by 6 bases, with 18 bases between. CDR3 in DNA: TGTGCCAGCATCCCAGACGGGCCGGGGGCTGAAGCTTTCTTT. It specifies CASIPDGPGAEAFF.

This chain's CDR3 is CASSPVQGPGELFF. The DNA for the CDR3 is TGTGCCAGCAGCCCAGTACAGGGTCCCGGGGAGCTGTTTTTT. The V gene is TRBV13, the J gene TRBJ2-2; D possibly corresponds to TRBD1 (6 bases). V dropped 5 bases and J dropped 6 bases, with 13 bases sitting between them. The CDR3 is 14 residues long. From germline, CDR1 is PRHDT and CDR2 FYEKMQ (reference sequence).

The chain has TRBV29-1 and TRBJ2-7; D may be TRBD1 or TRBD2 (5 bases each). Germline loops: CDR1 SQVTM, CDR2 ANQGSEA. The CDR3 spans 12 residues. V lost 7 bases and J 3 bases, leaving 13 bases between the germline ends. CDR3 residues: CSATGTDYEQYF. As DNA, the CDR3 is TGCAGCGCTACCGGGACGGACTACGAGCAGTACTTC.

In its sample, this clonotype was seen a few times. This rearrangement joins TRBV7-6 to TRBJ2-1, with D unresolved. Trimming took 1 base from V and 0 from J, leaving 7 bases between them. This CDR3 contains 15 residues. Germline assignment: CDR1 SGHVS and CDR2 FNYEAQ. Here the CDR3 reads CASSLDYPSYNEQFF. DNA for the CDR3: TGTGCCAGCAGCTTAGACTACCCCTCCTACAATGAGCAGTTCTTC.

This chain links TRBV28 with TRBJ2-2, with a tentative D call TRBD2 (5 bases). The V gene's germline CDR1 is MDHEN and CDR2 SYDVKM. Trimming cost V 7 bases and J 3 bases, with 15 bases left between them. The CDR3 runs to 15 residues. The CDR3, as DNA: TGTGCCAGCATAAGAGGGAAAGTGGACACCGGGGAGCTGTTTTTT. This codes for CASIRGKVDTGELFF.

V and J are TRBV4-1 and TRBJ2-3, with TRBD2 identical over 7 bases. The junction had 5 bases not matched to a gene; V was cut back by 3 bases and J by 2 bases. This CDR3 spans 15 amino acids. Germline-derived CDR1 and CDR2 are MGHRA and YSYEKL. The CDR3 DNA is TGCGCCAGCAGCCAGCGGGGACTAACCACAGATACGCAGTATTTT. As protein: CASSQRGLTTDTQYF.

The chain combines TRBV12-3 or TRBV12-4 with TRBJ2-4; possibly TRBD2 for D (5 bases). The V end lost 6 bases, the J end lost 13 bases, and 19 bases lay between the germline ends. CDR3 length equals 13 residues. CDR3 sequence (DNA): TGTGCCAGCAGGTTACTAGGTGGGCAATCCCAGTACTTC. Translating it yields CASRLLGGQSQYF.

This clonotype was picked up a small number of times. The V and J genes are TRBV2 and TRBJ2-3; no reliable D call. The CDR3 contains 11 residues. V lost 7 bases and J 2 bases, leaving 4 bases between the germline ends. Germline values: CDR1 SNHLY, CDR2 FYNNEI. CDR3 nucleotides: TGTGCCAGCATAGCCACAGATACGCAGTATTTT. Amino acid sequence: CASIATDTQYF.

As regards this clonotype: It may be a read error: a sequence one base away is much more abundant. The rearrangement uses TRBV12-3 or TRBV12-4 and TRBJ2-3; no definite D call. The CDR3 spans 14 residues. V was shortened by 6 bases and J by 5 bases, with 15 bases between the two germline ends. As DNA, the CDR3 is TGTGCCAGCAGCCCAAGGGTTTGGGGAGATACGCAGTATTTT. This gives the protein CASSPRVWGDTQYF.

The rearrangement uses TRBV29-1 and TRBJ2-3, with D uncertain. This CDR3 comprises 14 residues. The V gene's germline CDR1 is SQVTM and CDR2 ANQGSEA. Trimming took 0 bases from V and 2 from J, leaving 9 bases between them. Written as DNA, the CDR3 is TGCAGCGTTGAAGAAGGTCAGTTCACAGATACGCAGTATTTT. This sequence encodes CSVEEGQFTDTQYF.

The chain couples TRBV7-9 to TRBJ2-5; TRBD2 is a possible D gene (5 bases). The germline CDR1 and CDR2 sequences are SEHNR and FQNEAQ (reference sequence). With 0 bases removed from V and 11 bases from J, the gap between germline ends came to 16 bases. CDR3 length equals 14 residues. Here the CDR3 reads CASSLAGELNEQYF. As DNA, the CDR3 is TGTGCCAGCAGCTTAGCGGGAGAATTGAATGAGCAGTACTTC.

The chain has TRBV25-1 and TRBJ1-6; D is unclear. The V gene lost 1 base and the J gene lost 6 bases, with 7 bases spanning the gap. This CDR3 is built from 14 residues. Germline CDR1 is MGHDK and CDR2 is SYGVNS. The CDR3 DNA is TGTGCCAGCAGTGAATTGGCCAGTAATTCACCCCTCCACTTT. This gives the protein CASSELASNSPLHF.

V usage is TRBV4-1 and J usage is TRBJ1-1; no reliable D call. Germline CDR1 and CDR2: MGHRA and YSYEKL. The CDR3 contains 15 residues. V lost 2 bases to trimming and J lost 5 bases, with 15 bases between them. The CDR3 loop reads CASSQSEDLWTEAFF. CDR3 nucleotide sequence: TGCGCCAGCAGCCAATCGGAGGATTTGTGGACTGAAGCTTTCTTT.

J is TRBJ2-4 and V is TRBV5-1, with D tentatively TRBD1 or TRBD2 (6 bases each). The CDR3 sequence is 15 residues long. CDR1 and CDR2 (germline): SGHRS, YFSETQ. V was pared by 0 bases and J by 5 bases, with 12 bases between. The CDR3 DNA reads as TGCGCCAGCAGCTTGGATGGGGGGCTAGAAAACATTCAGTACTTC. The encoded protein is CASSLDGGLENIQYF.

Concerning this clonotype: One junction end does not reproduce the germline sequence, and a read error may be involved. The V gene is TRBV25-1, the J gene TRBJ1-2; 10 positions match TRBD1. The germline V gene encodes CDR1 MGHDK and CDR2 SYGVNS. This CDR3 has 16 amino acids. The CDR3 DNA reads TGTGCCAGCGGTGAAACTCTCGGACAGGGGGAGGATGGCTACACCTTC. Protein: CASGETLGQGEDGYTF.

The genes are TRBV5-1 and TRBJ2-7; 11 nucleotides match TRBD2. This CDR3 has 15 amino acids. Per the germline V gene, CDR1 is SGHRS and CDR2 is YFSETQ. The V gene end was trimmed by 4 bases and the J gene end by 2 bases; junction bases not matched to a gene: 5. The CDR3 loop reads CASSHRLAGPYEQYF. The CDR3 DNA sequence: TGCGCCAGCAGCCATCGACTAGCGGGACCCTACGAGCAGTACTTC.

This clonotype was seen at least ten times. The gene calls are TRBV11-2 and TRBJ2-3; 9 positions agree with TRBD2. V dropped 4 bases and J dropped 5; count of bases not matched to a gene: 10. CDR3 size: 16 residues. CDR1 is SGHAT and CDR2 is FQNNGV in the germline V gene. The CDR3 region has the DNA TGTGCCAGCAGCTCCCATAGCGGGAGAGTGGGAGATACGCAGTATTTT. It translates to CASSSHSGRVGDTQYF.